In its sample, the clone carrying this T cell receptor beta chain was seen many times. Through Arm-PCR of CDR3 regions and iRepertoire HTBI primers, TCR beta libraries were built. TCRdb passed the multiplex PCR reads through MiXCR, listing each CDR3 protein once. The sample lists roughly 500,000 distinct CDR3 sequences; 12% were seen once. Time point indicated: newly diagnosed GD, antithyroid drugs for less than 3 months. Extracted PBMC RNA gave rise to the TCR library. It was by American Thyroid Association guidelines that Graves' disease was diagnosed. This specimen comes from a study of regulatory T cells in long-lasting Graves disease. CDR3 length: 13 residues. Between the trimmed V and J ends, which lost 0 bases and 5 bases, there was a span of 7 bases. Looked up from germline, CDR1 is DFQATT and CDR2 is SNEGSKA (reference sequence). The same data also contributed to another study, on T cells in Graves' hyperthyroidism and ophthalmopathy.

The sequenced sample was peripheral blood mononuclear cells (PBMCs), obtained at new diagnosis, from a patient treated with antithyroid drugs. This receptor was obtained from a woman in her thirties with Graves disease. The V gene is TRBV20-1, the J gene TRBJ2-2; D is unresolved. Here the CDR3 DNA reads TGCAGTGCTAGAGATGCCCGAACCGGGGAGCTGTTTTTT. It translates to CSARDARTGELFF.